This T cell receptor (beta chain) was found in a study of blood T cell repertoires in COVID-19. Study context: In each case, the material was cDNA or gDNA derived from T cells, B-cell-depleted T cells, or PBMCs.

Original processing methods: Nucleated cell counts were estimated from reference gene primer amplification. Here immunoSEQ multiplex PCR was the method, and the copy in TCRdb shows in-frame clones only, minus some. Clonal size and the V and J genes are those of that table, whereas D and trimming came from the DNA. This table holds approximately 220,000 clones, under 90% found once. This sequence was found in a man aged 50 to 59 with acute or convalescent COVID-19. The sample comprised peripheral blood.

This CDR3 reads CASSILRGHSNQPQHF. The CDR3 region has the DNA TGTGCCAGTAGTATCTTGAGGGGGCATAGCAATCAGCCCCAGCATTTT. V gene TRBV19 combines with J gene TRBJ1-5; 7 bases are shared with TRBD1. The CDR3 runs to 16 residues. The V gene's germline CDR1 is LNHDA and CDR2 SQIVND (reference sequence). Unmatched junction bases numbered 5, after V lost 3 bases and J lost 0 bases.